This T cell receptor beta chain was sequenced during a study of T-cell memory formation after mild COVID-19. In the study overall: TCR clusters were largely donor specific. General study points: Whereas later expanders leaned CD4+, clones contracting day 15 to 85 showed a balanced CD4/CD8 makeup.

Deletions cut 4 bases from V and 2 bases from J, with 18 bases between. Germline V lookup: CDR1 SGDLS, CDR2 YYNGEE. This CDR3 has 16 amino acids. MiXCR, run by TCRdb on the 5' RACE reads, gives a single entry per CDR3 protein. Of hundreds of thousands of distinct CDR3 sequences in the sample, approximately 16% were seen once. Notes on this clonotype: Its cognate antigen is unknown.

The sample comprised PBMCs or a T cell subset sorted from them (not recorded which). The source of this sequence is a man aged 18 to 30 who had mild COVID-19 (a few samples of this study predate the infection). Cell type and time point are not known. This chain uses TRBV9 with TRBJ1-2, with D perhaps TRBD1 (6 bases). The CDR3 DNA reads TGTGCCAGCAGCCCCCGTCGGTGGACAGACAACTATGGCTACACCTTC. Its translation is CASSPRRWTDNYGYTF.